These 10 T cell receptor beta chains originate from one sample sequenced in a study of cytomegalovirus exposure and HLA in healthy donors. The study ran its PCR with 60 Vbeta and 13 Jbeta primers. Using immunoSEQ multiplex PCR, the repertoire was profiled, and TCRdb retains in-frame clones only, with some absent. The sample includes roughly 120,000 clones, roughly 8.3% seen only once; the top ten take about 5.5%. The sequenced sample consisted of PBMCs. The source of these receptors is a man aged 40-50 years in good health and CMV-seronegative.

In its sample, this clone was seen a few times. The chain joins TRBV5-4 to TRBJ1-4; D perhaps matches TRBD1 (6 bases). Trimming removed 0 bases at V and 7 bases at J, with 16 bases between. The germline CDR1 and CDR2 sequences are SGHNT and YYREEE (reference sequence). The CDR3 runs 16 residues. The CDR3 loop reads CASSLDPGAFGEKLFF. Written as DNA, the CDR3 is TGTGCCAGCAGCTTGGACCCAGGGGCGTTTGGTGAAAAACTGTTTTTT.

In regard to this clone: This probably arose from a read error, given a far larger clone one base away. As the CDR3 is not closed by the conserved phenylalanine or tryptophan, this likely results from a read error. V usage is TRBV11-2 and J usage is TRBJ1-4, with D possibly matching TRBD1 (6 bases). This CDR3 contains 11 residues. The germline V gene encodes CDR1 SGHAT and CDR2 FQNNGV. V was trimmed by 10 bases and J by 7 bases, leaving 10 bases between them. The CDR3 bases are TGTGCCACAGGGGACGGTGAAAAACTGTTTGTT. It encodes CATGDGEKLFV.

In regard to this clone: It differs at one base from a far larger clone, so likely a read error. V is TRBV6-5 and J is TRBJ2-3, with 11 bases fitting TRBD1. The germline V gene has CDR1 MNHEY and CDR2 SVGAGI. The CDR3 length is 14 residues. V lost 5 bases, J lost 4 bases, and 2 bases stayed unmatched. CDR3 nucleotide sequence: TGTGCCAGCAGTGAGGGACAGGGGGCAGATACGCAGTATTTT. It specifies CASSEGQGADTQYF.

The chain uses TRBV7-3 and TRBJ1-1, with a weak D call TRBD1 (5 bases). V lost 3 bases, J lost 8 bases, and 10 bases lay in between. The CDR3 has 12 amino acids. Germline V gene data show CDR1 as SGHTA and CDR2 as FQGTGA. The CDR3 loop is CASSLDNIEAFF. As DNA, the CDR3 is TGTGCCAGCAGCTTGGACAACATCGAAGCTTTCTTT.

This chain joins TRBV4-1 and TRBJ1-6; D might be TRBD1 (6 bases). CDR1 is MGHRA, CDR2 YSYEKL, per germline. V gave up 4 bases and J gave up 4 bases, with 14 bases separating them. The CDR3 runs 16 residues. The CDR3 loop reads CASSPLGAAYNSPLHF. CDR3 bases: TGCGCCAGCAGCCCCTTGGGGGCCGCTTATAATTCACCCCTCCACTTT.

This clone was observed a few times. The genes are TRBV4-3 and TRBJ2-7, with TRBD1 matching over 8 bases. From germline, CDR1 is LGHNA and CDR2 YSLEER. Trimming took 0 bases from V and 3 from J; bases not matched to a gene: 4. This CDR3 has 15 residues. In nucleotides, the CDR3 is TGCGCCAGCAGCCAAGATGGACAGGGTTACTACGAGCAGTACTTC. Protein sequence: CASSQDGQGYYEQYF.

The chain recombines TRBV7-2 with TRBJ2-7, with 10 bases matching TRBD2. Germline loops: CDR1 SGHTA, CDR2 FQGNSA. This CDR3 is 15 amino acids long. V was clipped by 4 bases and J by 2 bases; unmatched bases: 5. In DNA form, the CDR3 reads TGTGCCAGCAGCTCCCCGACTAGCGGGCCCTACGAGCAGTACTTC. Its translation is CASSSPTSGPYEQYF.

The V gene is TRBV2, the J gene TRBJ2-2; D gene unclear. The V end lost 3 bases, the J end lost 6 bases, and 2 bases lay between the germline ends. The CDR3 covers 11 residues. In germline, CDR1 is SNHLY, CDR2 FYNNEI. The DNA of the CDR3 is TGTGCCAGCAGTGACGCCGGGGAGCTGTTTTTT. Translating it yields CASSDAGELFF. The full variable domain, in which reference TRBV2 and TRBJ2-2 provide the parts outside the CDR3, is EPEVTQTPSHQVTQMGQEVILRCVPISNHLYFYWYRQILGQKVEFLVSFYNNEISEKSEIFDDQFSVERPDGSNFTLKIRSTKLEDSAMYFCASSDAGELFFGEGSRLTVL.

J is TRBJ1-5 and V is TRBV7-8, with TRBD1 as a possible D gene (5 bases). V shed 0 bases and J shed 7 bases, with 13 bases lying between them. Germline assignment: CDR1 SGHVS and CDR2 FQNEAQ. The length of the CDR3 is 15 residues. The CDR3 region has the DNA TGTGCCAGCAGCTTAGCGCGGGGGGGAGGCCAGCCCCAGCATTTT. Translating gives CASSLARGGGQPQHF.

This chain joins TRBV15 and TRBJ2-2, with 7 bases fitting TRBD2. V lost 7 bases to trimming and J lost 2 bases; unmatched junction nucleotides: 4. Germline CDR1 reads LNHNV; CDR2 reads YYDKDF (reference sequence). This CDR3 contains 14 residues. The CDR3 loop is CATNRGVNTGELFF. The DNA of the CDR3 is TGTGCCACCAACCGGGGGGTTAACACCGGGGAGCTGTTTTTT.